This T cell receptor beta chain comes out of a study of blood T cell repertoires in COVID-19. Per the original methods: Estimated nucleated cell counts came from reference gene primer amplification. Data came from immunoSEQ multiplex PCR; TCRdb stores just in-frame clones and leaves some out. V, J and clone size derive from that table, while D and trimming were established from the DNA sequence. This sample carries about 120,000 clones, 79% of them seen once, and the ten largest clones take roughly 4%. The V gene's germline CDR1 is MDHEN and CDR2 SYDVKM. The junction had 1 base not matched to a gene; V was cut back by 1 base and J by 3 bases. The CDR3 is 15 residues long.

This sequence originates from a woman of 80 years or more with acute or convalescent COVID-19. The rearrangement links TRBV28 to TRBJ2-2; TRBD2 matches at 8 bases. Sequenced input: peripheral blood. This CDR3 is CASSLSLADTGELFF. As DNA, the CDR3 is TGTGCCAGCAGTTTATCACTAGCGGACACCGGGGAGCTGTTTTTT.